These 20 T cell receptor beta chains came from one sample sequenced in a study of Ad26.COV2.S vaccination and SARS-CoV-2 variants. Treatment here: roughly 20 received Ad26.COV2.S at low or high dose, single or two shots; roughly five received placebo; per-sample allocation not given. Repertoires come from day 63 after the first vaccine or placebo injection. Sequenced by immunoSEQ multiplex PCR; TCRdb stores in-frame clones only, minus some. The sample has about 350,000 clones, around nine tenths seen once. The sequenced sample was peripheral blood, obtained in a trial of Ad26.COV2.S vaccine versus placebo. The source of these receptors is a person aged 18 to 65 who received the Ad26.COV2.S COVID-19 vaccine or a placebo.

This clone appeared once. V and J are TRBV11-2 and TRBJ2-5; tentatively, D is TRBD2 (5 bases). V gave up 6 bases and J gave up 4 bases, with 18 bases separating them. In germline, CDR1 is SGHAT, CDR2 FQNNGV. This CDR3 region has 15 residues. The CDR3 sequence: CASSPAVQLSETQYF. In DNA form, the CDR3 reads TGTGCCAGCAGTCCAGCGGTACAGCTCTCAGAGACCCAGTACTTC.

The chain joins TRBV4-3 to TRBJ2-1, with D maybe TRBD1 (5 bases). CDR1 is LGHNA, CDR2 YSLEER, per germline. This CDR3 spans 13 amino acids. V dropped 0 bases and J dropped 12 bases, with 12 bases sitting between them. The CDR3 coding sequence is TGCGCCAGCAGCCAAGATGACGCCGACAGGCAGTTCTTC. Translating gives CASSQDDADRQFF.

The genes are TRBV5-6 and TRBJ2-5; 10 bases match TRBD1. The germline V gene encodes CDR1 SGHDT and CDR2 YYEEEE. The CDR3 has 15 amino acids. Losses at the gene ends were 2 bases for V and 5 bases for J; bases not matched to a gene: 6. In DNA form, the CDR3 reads TGTGCCAGCAGCTTCGGGACAGGGGTGTCCGAGACCCAGTACTTC. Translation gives CASSFGTGVSETQYF. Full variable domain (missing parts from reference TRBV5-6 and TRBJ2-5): DAGVTQSPTHLIKTRGQQVTLRCSPKSGHDTVSWYQQALGQGPQFIFQYYEEEERQRGNFPDRFSGHQFPNYSSELNVNALLLGDSALYLCASSFGTGVSETQYFGPGTRLLVL.

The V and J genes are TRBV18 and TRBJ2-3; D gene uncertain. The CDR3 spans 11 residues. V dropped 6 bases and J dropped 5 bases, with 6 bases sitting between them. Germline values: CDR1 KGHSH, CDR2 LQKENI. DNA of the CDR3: TGTGCCAGCTCCGCCGGAGATACGCAGTATTTT. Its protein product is CASSAGDTQYF. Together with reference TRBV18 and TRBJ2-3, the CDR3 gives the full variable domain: NAGVMQNPRHLVRRRGQEARLRCSPMKGHSHVYWYRQLPEEGLKFMVYLQKENIIDESGMPKERFSAEFPKEGPSILRIQQVVRGDSAAYFCASSAGDTQYFGPGTRLTVL.

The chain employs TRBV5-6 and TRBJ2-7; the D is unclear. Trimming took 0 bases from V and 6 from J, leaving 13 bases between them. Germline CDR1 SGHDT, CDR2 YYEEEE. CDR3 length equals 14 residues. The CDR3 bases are TGTGCCAGCAGCTTGGCCAACAGTCCGCTCGAGCAGTACTTC. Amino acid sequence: CASSLANSPLEQYF.

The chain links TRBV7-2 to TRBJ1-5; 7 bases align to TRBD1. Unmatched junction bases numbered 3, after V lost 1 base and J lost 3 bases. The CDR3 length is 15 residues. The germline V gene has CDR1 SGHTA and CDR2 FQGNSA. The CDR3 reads CASSLGGGLNQPQHF. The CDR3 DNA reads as TGTGCCAGCAGCTTAGGAGGGGGCCTCAATCAGCCCCAGCATTTT.

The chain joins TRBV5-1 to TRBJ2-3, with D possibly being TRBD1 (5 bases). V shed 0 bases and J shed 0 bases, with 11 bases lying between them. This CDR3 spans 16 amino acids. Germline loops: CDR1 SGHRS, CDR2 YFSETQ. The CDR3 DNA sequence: TGCGCCAGCAGCTTGGTCGGTACAGGTAGCACAGATACGCAGTATTTT. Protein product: CASSLVGTGSTDTQYF. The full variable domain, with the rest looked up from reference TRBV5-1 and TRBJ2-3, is KAGVTQTPRYLIKTRGQQVTLSCSPISGHRSVSWYQQTPGQGLQFLFEYFSETQRNKGNFPGRFSGRQFSNSRSEMNVSTLELGDSALYLCASSLVGTGSTDTQYFGPGTRLTVL.

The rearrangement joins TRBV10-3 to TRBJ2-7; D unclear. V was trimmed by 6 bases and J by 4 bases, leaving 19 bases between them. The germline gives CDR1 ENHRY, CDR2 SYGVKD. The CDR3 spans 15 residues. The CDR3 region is CAIRDDRAQIYEQYF. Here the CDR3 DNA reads TGTGCCATCAGGGACGACCGGGCCCAGATTTACGAGCAGTACTTC.

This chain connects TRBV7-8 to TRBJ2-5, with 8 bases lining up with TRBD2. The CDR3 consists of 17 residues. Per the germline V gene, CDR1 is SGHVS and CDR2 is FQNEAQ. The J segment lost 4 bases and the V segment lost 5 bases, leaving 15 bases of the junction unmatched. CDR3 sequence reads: CASSPSAGTRSRETQYF. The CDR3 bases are TGTGCCAGCAGCCCGTCCGCCGGGACTAGAAGTAGAGAGACCCAGTACTTC.

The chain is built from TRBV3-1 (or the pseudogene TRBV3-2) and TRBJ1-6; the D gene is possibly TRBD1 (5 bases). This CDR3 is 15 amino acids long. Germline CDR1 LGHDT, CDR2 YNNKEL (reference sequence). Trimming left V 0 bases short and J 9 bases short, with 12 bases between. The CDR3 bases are TGTGCCAGCAGCCAAGAGATAGGGGTTCTTTCACCCCTCCACTTT. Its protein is CASSQEIGVLSPLHF.

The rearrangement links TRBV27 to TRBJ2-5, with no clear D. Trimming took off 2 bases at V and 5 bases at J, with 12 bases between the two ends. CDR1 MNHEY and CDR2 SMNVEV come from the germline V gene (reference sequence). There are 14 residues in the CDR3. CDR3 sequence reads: CASSLTWSSETQYF. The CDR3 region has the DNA TGTGCCAGCAGTTTAACGTGGAGTTCCGAGACCCAGTACTTC.

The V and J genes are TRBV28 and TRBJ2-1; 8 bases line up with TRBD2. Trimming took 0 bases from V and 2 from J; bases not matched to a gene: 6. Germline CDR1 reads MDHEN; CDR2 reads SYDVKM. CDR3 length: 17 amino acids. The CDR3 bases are TGTGCCAGCAGTTTATGGTCCTCTAGCGGGCCCTACAATGAGCAGTTCTTC. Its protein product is CASSLWSSSGPYNEQFF.

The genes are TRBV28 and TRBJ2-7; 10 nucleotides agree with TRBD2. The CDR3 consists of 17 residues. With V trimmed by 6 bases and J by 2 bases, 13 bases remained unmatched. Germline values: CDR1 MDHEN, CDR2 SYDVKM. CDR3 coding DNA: TGTGCCAGCAGGGGGGGGCTAGCGGGAGAAAGGGCCTACGAGCAGTACTTC. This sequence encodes CASRGGLAGERAYEQYF.

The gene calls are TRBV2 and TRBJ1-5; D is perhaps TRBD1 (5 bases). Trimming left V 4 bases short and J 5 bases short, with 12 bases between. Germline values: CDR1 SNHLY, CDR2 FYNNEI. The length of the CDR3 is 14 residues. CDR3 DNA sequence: TGTGCCAGCAGTGTCGGGGGGTCTCATCAGCCCCAGCATTTT. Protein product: CASSVGGSHQPQHF.

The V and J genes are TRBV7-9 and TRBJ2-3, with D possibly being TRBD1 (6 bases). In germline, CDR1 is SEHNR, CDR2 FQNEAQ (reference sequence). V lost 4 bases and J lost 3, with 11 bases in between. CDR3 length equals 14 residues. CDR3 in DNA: TGTGCCAGCAGCTCCGGACAGAAAACAGATACGCAGTATTTT. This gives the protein CASSSGQKTDTQYF.

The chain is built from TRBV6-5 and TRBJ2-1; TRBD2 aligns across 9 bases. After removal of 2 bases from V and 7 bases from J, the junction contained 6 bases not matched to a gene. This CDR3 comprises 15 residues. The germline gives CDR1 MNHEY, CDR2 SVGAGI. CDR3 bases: TGTGCCAGCAGTTACCACAGCGGGAGGCTTAATGAGCAGTTCTTC. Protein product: CASSYHSGRLNEQFF.

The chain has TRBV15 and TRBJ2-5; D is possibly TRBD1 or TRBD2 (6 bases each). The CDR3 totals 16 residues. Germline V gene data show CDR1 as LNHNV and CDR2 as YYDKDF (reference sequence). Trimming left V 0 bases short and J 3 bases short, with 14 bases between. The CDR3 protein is CATSRDYNGGEETQYF. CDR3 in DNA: TGTGCCACCAGCAGAGATTACAACGGGGGCGAAGAGACCCAGTACTTC.

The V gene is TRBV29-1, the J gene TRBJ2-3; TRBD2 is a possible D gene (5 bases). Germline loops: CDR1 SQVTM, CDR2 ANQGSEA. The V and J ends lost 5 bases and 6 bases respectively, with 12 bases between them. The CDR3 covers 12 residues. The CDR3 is CSVFRDRDTQYF. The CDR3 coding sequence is TGCAGCGTTTTCCGGGATAGGGATACGCAGTATTTT.

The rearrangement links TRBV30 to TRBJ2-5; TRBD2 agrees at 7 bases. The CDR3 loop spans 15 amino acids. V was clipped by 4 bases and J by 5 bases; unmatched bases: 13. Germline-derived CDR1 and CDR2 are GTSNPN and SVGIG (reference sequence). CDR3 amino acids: CAWTNPREVGETQYF. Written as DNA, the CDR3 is TGTGCCTGGACTAACCCCCGGGAGGTCGGCGAGACCCAGTACTTC. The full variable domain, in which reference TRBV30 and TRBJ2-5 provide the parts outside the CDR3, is SQTIHQWPATLVQPVGSPLSLECTVEGTSNPNLYWYRQAAGRGLQLLFYSVGIGQISSEVPQNLSASRPQDRQFILSSKKLLLSDSGFYLCAWTNPREVGETQYFGPGTRLLVL.

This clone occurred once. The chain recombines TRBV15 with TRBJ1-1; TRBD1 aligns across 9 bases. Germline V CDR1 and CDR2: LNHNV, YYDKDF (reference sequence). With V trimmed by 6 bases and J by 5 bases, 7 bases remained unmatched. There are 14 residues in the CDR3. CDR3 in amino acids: CATSVQGARTEAFF. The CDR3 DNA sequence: TGTGCCACCAGTGTACAGGGGGCCCGAACTGAAGCTTTCTTT.